This T cell receptor beta chain was obtained from a study of beta chain features in type 1 diabetes. Study-wide points: Junctions at VDJ sites from type 1 diabetes patients had fewer insertions and more deletions. There was a possibility that cDNA sequencing over-represented cells with high TCR expression. Among patients with Type 1 diabetes, TCRB CDR3s were moderately but significantly shorter in every one of the four CD4+ subsets.

Sequenced material consisted of expressed TCRB transcripts (all of the isolated RNA was reverse transcribed). Libraries were prepared by immunoSEQ multiplex PCR; TCRdb keeps only in-frame clonotypes and omits some of them. The sample shows under 150,000 clones, less than 9% of them seen only once. On this clone itself: Its specificity is unknown.

The V and J ends lost 6 bases and 3 bases, in that order; junction bases with no gene match: 4. Germline-derived CDR1 and CDR2 are SGHTA and FQGNSA. The CDR3 covers 14 residues. The sequenced sample consisted of central memory CD4+ T cells from blood. The sequence came from a woman aged 25 to 45 in good health. The genes are TRBV7-2 and TRBJ2-7; 11 bases are a match to TRBD1. Here the CDR3 reads CASSRDRGNYEQYF. CDR3 DNA: TGTGCCAGCAGTCGGGACAGGGGGAACTACGAGCAGTACTTC.